This T cell receptor (beta chain) was recorded in a study of T cell responses to AZD1222 COVID-19 vaccine. In regard to this clone: Its specificity is not known.

Notes on the study in general: Spike was spanned by vaccine-associated CD4 TCRs, which were dominant at 160-218 and 743-854.

The CDR3 is made up of 14 amino acids. CDR1 and CDR2 (germline): KGHSH, LQKENI. V was cut by 0 bases and J by 2 bases, with 2 bases left in between. Data came from immunoSEQ multiplex PCR; TCRdb stores just in-frame clones and leaves some out. The sample holds some 31,000 clones; around three quarters are singletons and the top ten take roughly 4%. The chain combines TRBV18 with TRBJ2-6; no clear D. This TCR was recovered from an adult who received the AZD1222 COVID-19 vaccine. The source material was peripheral blood, sampled 28 days after the second AZD1222 dose. CDR3 region: CASSPPAGANVLTF. The CDR3 DNA reads as TGTGCCAGCTCACCACCGGCTGGGGCCAACGTCCTGACTTTC.